This T cell receptor (beta chain) was found in a study of cytomegalovirus exposure and HLA in healthy donors. V lost 1 base and J lost 0, with 11 bases in between. Germline CDR1 reads SGHDT; CDR2 reads YYEEEE. This CDR3 is built from 16 residues. Assay: immunoSEQ multiplex PCR; the TCRdb copy retains only in-frame clones and omits some. The sample lists some 140,000 clones, about 86% occurring once. Study-level points and caveats: CMV antigen specificity was confirmed in vitro for a few CMV-associated chains.

In regard to this clone: Its antigen remains unidentified.

The sample taken for sequencing was PBMCs. The genes are TRBV5-6 and TRBJ2-1, with TRBD2 as a possible D gene (6 bases). The sequence derives from a human donor in good health. CDR3 region: CASSLTGGSSYNEQFF. For the CDR3, the DNA is TGTGCCAGCAGCTTGACCGGGGGAAGCTCCTACAATGAGCAGTTCTTC.